The clone carrying this T cell receptor beta chain was recorded many times. The antigen is unknown. The ends were cut back, 6 bases at V and 1 base at J, with 16 bases in the middle. Germline V gives CDR1 DFQATT, CDR2 SNEGSKA (reference sequence). The CDR3 has 14 residues. This entry belongs to a study of T cells in Graves' hyperthyroidism and ophthalmopathy. Study-level information: Initial diagnosis, before any treatment, was when peripheral blood was collected.

General observations from the study: Ophthalmopathy was model-predicted a median roughly 6.3 months pre-onset.

Amplified regions were TCR beta CDR3 sequences from RNA transcripts. A first-round RT-PCR of the TCR CDR3 used the HTBI primer set. Each CDR3 protein gets one entry after TCRdb re-called the multiplex PCR reads with MiXCR. The sample shows about 610,000 distinct CDR3 sequences, approximately 14% of them seen only once. PBMCs were sourced from around 10 ml fresh peripheral blood. Sequenced material: blood. The receptor was isolated from a woman in her 40s with Graves' ophthalmopathy. The chain carries TRBV20-1 and TRBJ2-7; D remains unclear. The CDR3: CSAPPPGRSYEQYF. The CDR3 DNA reads as TGCAGTGCCCCCCCCCCAGGACGGTCCTACGAGCAGTACTTC.